This entry lists 19 T cell receptor beta chains sequenced from one sample in a study of blood T cells in healthy people across ages (dated by TCRdb to about 2015). To prepare the library, 5' RACE was applied. The instrument given in TCRdb is Illumina HiSeq 2500. A second PCR of roughly 7 to 12 cycles was run with a J-beta primer mix and a sample-barcoded 5' primer. TCRdb reprocessed the public reads (quality trimming at Q25 with fastp, clone calling with MiXCR) and kept in-frame beta chains. Under each unique CDR3 protein, matching rows form one entry showing the most common genes and DNA. This sample is represented by about 1.4 million distinct CDR3 sequences; approximately 60% of them were singletons. Jointly, the top ten make up under 8.5% of the sample. The sample comprised blood. All receptors come from a young man in good health.

The chain has TRBV20-1 and TRBJ1-1; D remains unclear. The ends were cut back, 3 bases at V and 3 bases at J, with 5 bases in the middle. Germline V gives CDR1 DFQATT, CDR2 SNEGSKA (reference sequence). This CDR3 contains 11 residues. CDR3 in DNA: TGCAGTGCTAGTTGGGACACTGAAGCTTTCTTT. This gives the protein CSASWDTEAFF.

The chain carries TRBV5-4 and TRBJ2-3, with TRBD2 matching over 8 bases. The germline V gene has CDR1 SGHNT and CDR2 YYREEE (reference sequence). The V gene end was trimmed by 4 bases and the J gene end by 5 bases; junction bases not matched to a gene: 9. This CDR3 spans 15 amino acids. Here the CDR3 DNA reads TGTGCCAGCAGCGCAACTAGCGGAGGACGAGATACGCAGTATTTT. As protein: CASSATSGGRDTQYF.

V is TRBV3-1 and J is TRBJ2-3, with D perhaps TRBD1 (5 bases). The CDR3 has 19 residues. V dropped 1 base and J dropped 2 bases, with 22 bases sitting between them. Germline V gene lookup returns CDR1 LGHDT and CDR2 YNNKEL (reference sequence). Written as DNA, the CDR3 is TGTGCCAGCAGCCAAGTGAGTAGGGGCGCCCCGCAAAACACAGATACGCAGTATTTT. This encodes CASSQVSRGAPQNTDTQYF.

This clonotype was recorded only once. The junction departs from germline at one end; a sequencing error may be responsible. The CDR3 coding sequence is TGCAACGTTGAAGGAGCGGGAGTCCCGTACAATGAGCAGTTCTTC. Its protein is CNVEGAGVPYNEQFF. This chain links TRBV29-1 with TRBJ2-1; 8 bases line up with TRBD2. This CDR3 is 15 amino acids long. Germline assignment: CDR1 SQVTM and CDR2 ANQGSEA.

V gene TRBV28 combines with J gene TRBJ2-1; 10 bases are shared with TRBD1. Germline V gene sequence: CDR1 MDHEN, CDR2 SYDVKM. The CDR3 is 16 amino acids. The junction had 11 bases not matched to a gene; V was cut back by 5 bases and J by 7 bases. CDR3: CASSRPGQGRENEQFF. CDR3 sequence (DNA): TGTGCCAGCAGTAGACCGGGACAGGGGAGAGAAAATGAGCAGTTCTTC.

This clonotype has more than one count but fewer than ten. The V call is TRBV28, the J call TRBJ2-2, with unresolved D. The V gene lost 6 bases and the J gene lost 6 bases, with 11 bases spanning the gap. This CDR3 is 13 amino acids long. Germline loops: CDR1 MDHEN, CDR2 SYDVKM. CDR3 sequence reads: CASSDDTSGELFF. In nucleotides, the CDR3 is TGTGCCAGCAGCGACGACACGTCCGGGGAGCTGTTTTTT.

The rearrangement joins TRBV18 to TRBJ2-5; maybe TRBD1 (6 bases). This CDR3 is built from 16 residues. V lost 2 bases to trimming and J lost 1 base, with 14 bases between them. Germline assignment: CDR1 KGHSH and CDR2 LQKENI. This CDR3 reads CASSPYPDRFQETQYF. The CDR3 region has the DNA TGTGCCAGCTCACCATACCCCGACAGGTTCCAAGAGACCCAGTACTTC. The full variable domain, completed using reference TRBV18 and TRBJ2-5, is NAGVMQNPRHLVRRRGQEARLRCSPMKGHSHVYWYRQLPEEGLKFMVYLQKENIIDESGMPKERFSAEFPKEGPSILRIQQVVRGDSAAYFCASSPYPDRFQETQYFGPGTRLLVL.

The chain carries TRBV6-2 or TRBV6-3 and TRBJ2-1; 7 positions match TRBD2. CDR1 and CDR2 from the germline V gene are MNHEY and SVGEGT. The CDR3 consists of 17 residues. J lost 2 bases, V lost 6 bases, and 13 bases had no gene match. The CDR3 DNA is TGTGCCAGCAGACTCTCCGTTACTAGCGCGGCCTACAATGAGCAGTTCTTC. Protein product: CASRLSVTSAAYNEQFF.

The chain carries TRBV25-1 and TRBJ2-5; 8 nucleotides match TRBD1. Unmatched junction bases numbered 3, after V lost 5 bases and J lost 4 bases. The CDR3 has 13 amino acids. The germline gives CDR1 MGHDK, CDR2 SYGVNS. The CDR3 sequence: CASSQGARETQYF. For the CDR3, the DNA is TGTGCCAGCAGTCAGGGGGCGCGAGAGACCCAGTACTTC. Using reference TRBV25-1 and TRBJ2-5 for the parts outside the CDR3, the full variable domain is EADIYQTPRYLVIGTGKKITLECSQTMGHDKMYWYQQDPGMELHLIHYSYGVNSTEKGDLSSESTVSRIRTEHFPLTLESARPSHTSQYLCASSQGARETQYFGPGTRLLVL.

The chain couples TRBV6-2 or TRBV6-3 to TRBJ2-3, with D unclear. The CDR3 is made up of 15 amino acids. The V end lost 2 bases, the J end lost 3 bases, and 12 bases lay between the germline ends. Germline V gene lookup returns CDR1 MNHEY and CDR2 SVGEGT. CDR3 coding DNA: TGTGCCAGCAGTTACACCGGCAGGCCAACAGATACGCAGTATTTT. It encodes CASSYTGRPTDTQYF.

This chain uses TRBV11-2 with TRBJ2-5; D call uncertain. The V and J ends lost 4 bases and 0 bases respectively, with 12 bases between them. This CDR3 is 15 amino acids long. Germline V gene data show CDR1 as SGHAT and CDR2 as FQNNGV. The CDR3 region has the DNA TGTGCCAGCAGCTCCCATTTGTCGGACCAAGAGACCCAGTACTTC. This translates into CASSSHLSDQETQYF.

This rearrangement joins TRBV5-4 to TRBJ2-3, with TRBD2 matching 7 bases. V dropped 1 base and J dropped 1; count of bases not matched to a gene: 3. CDR3 length: 15 residues. Germline V gene data show CDR1 as SGHNT and CDR2 as YYREEE (reference sequence). CDR3 nucleotides: TGTGCCAGCAGCTTGAAGGCGGGGGGCACAGATACGCAGTATTTT. Translated, it gives CASSLKAGGTDTQYF.

The genes are TRBV11-3 and TRBJ2-1; D is unclear. V was pared by 1 base and J by 10 bases, with 11 bases between. This CDR3 comprises 13 residues. From germline, CDR1 is SGHNT and CDR2 YENEEA. CDR3 in amino acids: CASSLVYGEEQFF. In DNA, the CDR3 is TGTGCCAGCAGCTTAGTCTACGGCGAAGAGCAGTTCTTC.

This clonotype was seen more than once but under ten times. The J gene is TRBJ2-7, the V gene TRBV6-5, with D possibly being TRBD1 or TRBD2 (5 bases each). Germline V gene data show CDR1 as MNHEY and CDR2 as SVGAGI. Trimming shortened V by 5 bases and J by 6 bases, and 17 bases separated the two germline ends. This CDR3 has 14 amino acids. The DNA of the CDR3 is TGTGCCAGCAGTCCAAACTGGGGGTCCCCCGAGCAGTACTTC. It translates to CASSPNWGSPEQYF.

This clonotype was counted between two and nine times. J is TRBJ2-1 and V is TRBV24-1; possibly TRBD2 for D (6 bases). Trimming removed 0 bases from V and 4 bases from J, with 9 bases in between. Germline CDR1 KGHDR, CDR2 SFDVKD. The CDR3 is 15 amino acids. The DNA for the CDR3 is TGTGCCACCAGTGATTTGGGACTACCATACAATGAGCAGTTCTTC. Encoded protein: CATSDLGLPYNEQFF.

V usage is TRBV3-1 and J usage is TRBJ2-1; 7 bases are a match to TRBD2. The germline V gene encodes CDR1 LGHDT and CDR2 YNNKEL (reference sequence). The CDR3 sequence is 16 residues long. V dropped 0 bases and J dropped 9; count of bases not matched to a gene: 11. CDR3 DNA: TGTGCCAGCAGCCAAGATTTGGCGTTGGCGGGAGTTGAGCAGTTCTTC. Translating gives CASSQDLALAGVEQFF.

This clonotype was seen a handful of times. The rearrangement joins TRBV6-5 to TRBJ2-7; D not certain. This CDR3 region has 14 residues. Germline CDR1 reads MNHEY; CDR2 reads SVGAGI. V lost 4 bases, J lost 5 bases, and 15 bases lay in between. This CDR3 reads CASSSSGYFNEQYF. The CDR3 DNA reads as TGTGCCAGCAGTTCATCCGGGTACTTTAACGAGCAGTACTTC.

This clonotype was seen a single time. The V and J genes are TRBV5-1 and TRBJ2-1; a possible D gene is TRBD2 (6 bases). V gave up 6 bases and J gave up 8 bases, with 18 bases separating them. CDR3 length equals 14 residues. Per the germline V gene, CDR1 is SGHRS and CDR2 is YFSETQ. CDR3 sequence (DNA): TGCGCCAGCAAGGGGCAGGAGGGAACTTATGAGCAGTTCTTC. Amino acids: CASKGQEGTYEQFF.

This clonotype was observed a few times. The junction and the germline gene differ at one end; a read error may be behind it. The rearrangement uses TRBV5-1 and TRBJ1-1; D is undetermined. This CDR3 spans 14 amino acids. CDR1 and CDR2 (germline): SGHRS, YFSETQ. The CDR3 DNA is TGTGCCAGCAGTCTAGTAGGGATGAACACTGAAGCTTTCTTT. It is translated as CASSLVGMNTEAFF.